Each of the 25 T cell receptor beta chains below was sequenced from the same sample in a study of molecular identifiers for immune sequencing clone quantification. TCRdb ran MiXCR on the PCR reads and lists one entry per CDR3 protein. The sample holds some 320,000 distinct CDR3 sequences, about a fifth seen once. What was sequenced was naive CD8+ T cells from blood, with Jurkat cell RNA spiked in. The sample's subset: FACS-sorted CD8+CD4-CCR7+CD45RA+ naive T cells. The receptors here all came from a human donor in good health. Some libraries in this study had Jurkat cell RNA spiked in.

In its sample, this clonotype was seen a few times. The V and J genes are TRBV7-3 and TRBJ2-1; TRBD2 matches at 8 bases. The CDR3 is 15 amino acids. Germline-derived CDR1 and CDR2 are SGHTA and FQGTGA. V was pared by 5 bases and J by 7 bases, with 10 bases of the junction left unmatched. The CDR3 loop reads CASSHSGTSSNEQFF. The CDR3 region has the DNA TGTGCCAGCAGCCACTCCGGGACTAGTAGTAATGAGCAGTTCTTC.

Remarks on this clonotype: This may come from a read error, since a much larger clone is one base off. V and J are TRBV12-3 or TRBV12-4 and TRBJ2-1, with D hard to call. The germline V and J ends were trimmed by 6 bases and 9 bases, with 15 bases remaining between them. This CDR3 is built from 13 residues. The chain's CDR3 is CASRVEPWGEQFF. The CDR3 DNA sequence: TGTGCCAGCAGGGTTGAGCCGTGGGGTGAGCAGTTCTTC.

This clonotype was seen a handful of times. The chain is built from TRBV6-2 or TRBV6-3 and TRBJ2-7; D remains ambiguous. The germline V gene encodes CDR1 MNHEY and CDR2 SVGEGT. V lost 6 bases, J lost 1 base, and 13 bases lay in between. The CDR3 is 14 residues long. The CDR3 spells CASSVFQVSYEQYF. For the CDR3, the DNA is TGTGCCAGCAGCGTTTTTCAGGTATCCTACGAGCAGTACTTC.

This clonotype has at least ten counts. This sequence joins TRBV7-9 and TRBJ2-1, with 7 bases fitting TRBD1. The CDR3 totals 17 residues. The V gene end was trimmed by 4 bases and the J gene end by 1 base; junction bases not matched to a gene: 10. In germline, CDR1 is SEHNR, CDR2 FQNEAQ (reference sequence). The CDR3 loop is CASSSDDRAVSYNEQFF. CDR3 in DNA: TGTGCCAGCAGCTCTGACGACAGGGCCGTTTCCTACAATGAGCAGTTCTTC.

The J gene is TRBJ2-3, the V gene TRBV20-1; D may correspond to TRBD1 or TRBD2 (5 bases each). Trimming stripped 5 bases from V and 6 bases from J, with 24 bases between. Per germline, CDR1 DFQATT and CDR2 SNEGSKA (reference sequence). This CDR3 comprises 16 residues. The CDR3 DNA reads as TGCAGTGCTGAACAGACTCCGGGACGCACCATGGATACGCAGTATTTT. It yields the protein CSAEQTPGRTMDTQYF.

This clonotype occurred many times. The chain couples TRBV24-1 to TRBJ2-1; D is unclear. The CDR3 covers 16 residues. CDR1 is KGHDR, CDR2 SFDVKD, per germline. The V and J ends lost 0 bases and 1 base respectively, with 9 bases between them. CDR3 in DNA: TGTGCCACCAGTGATTTGGCCGGCCTATCCTACAATGAGCAGTTCTTC. It encodes CATSDLAGLSYNEQFF.

In its sample, this clonotype was seen many times. The chain links TRBV28 to TRBJ1-5, with D perhaps matching TRBD1 (6 bases). Between the trimmed V and J ends, which lost 2 bases and 5 bases, there was a span of 10 bases. There are 14 residues in the CDR3. Germline V gene lookup returns CDR1 MDHEN and CDR2 SYDVKM. CDR3 DNA sequence: TGTGCCAGCAGTTTAGCAGGGGAGTATCAGCCCCAGCATTTT. Amino acids: CASSLAGEYQPQHF.

The sample holds many counts of this clonotype. The V and J genes are TRBV4-1 and TRBJ1-1, with D unresolved. V was clipped by 4 bases and J by 0 bases, with 9 bases between them. CDR1 and CDR2 (germline): MGHRA, YSYEKL. This CDR3 is 14 amino acids long. The CDR3 region has the DNA TGCGCCAGCAGCCCAAGGGTAATGAACACTGAAGCTTTCTTT. Its protein is CASSPRVMNTEAFF.

This clonotype was seen once. This may come from a read error, since a much larger clone is one base off. The rearrangement joins TRBV11-2 to TRBJ2-5, with TRBD2 matching 8 bases. The germline CDR1 and CDR2 sequences are SGHAT and FQNNGV. The CDR3 consists of 15 residues. CDR3 loop: CASSLELAARETLYF. CDR3 nucleotides: TGTGCCAGCAGCTTGGAACTAGCGGCCCGAGAGACCCTGTACTTC.

This clonotype came up many times. The chain is built from TRBV6-6 and TRBJ1-1; no reliable D call. The germline V gene encodes CDR1 MNHNY and CDR2 SVGAGI (reference sequence). V shed 6 bases and J shed 11 bases, with 13 bases lying between them. The length of the CDR3 is 11 residues. The DNA for the CDR3 is TGTGCCAGCAGCCCAATACCAGAGGCTTTCTTT. Translating it yields CASSPIPEAFF.

This clonotype was counted many times. V is TRBV7-9 and J is TRBJ1-2; D is unclear. The germline V gene encodes CDR1 SEHNR and CDR2 FQNEAQ (reference sequence). Trimming took 7 bases from V and 2 from J, leaving 17 bases between them. The CDR3 is 15 amino acids. The CDR3 sequence is CASTFGAGINYGYTF. The DNA for the CDR3 is TGTGCCAGCACCTTCGGTGCGGGCATAAACTATGGCTACACCTTC.

The rearrangement links TRBV6-5 to TRBJ2-3, with D tentatively TRBD2 (6 bases). CDR1 and CDR2 from the germline V gene are MNHEY and SVGAGI. V lost 2 bases and J lost 3, with 9 bases in between. The CDR3 consists of 14 residues. This CDR3 reads CASSYNGGTDTQYF. Here the CDR3 DNA reads TGTGCCAGCAGTTACAATGGGGGGACAGATACGCAGTATTTT.

There are many counts of this clonotype. The CDR3 DNA sequence: TGTGCCAGCAGCCAAATGGGTGGATACTACGAGCAGTACTTC. Protein: CASSQMGGYYEQYF. The chain recombines TRBV14 with TRBJ2-7; D is unclear. V lost 2 bases, J lost 3 bases, and 11 bases lay in between. Germline V gene sequence: CDR1 SGHDN, CDR2 FVKESK. This CDR3 is 14 amino acids long.

This clonotype was seen repeatedly, ten times or more. The V and J genes are TRBV30 and TRBJ2-7; no clear D. The CDR3 has 15 amino acids. Germline assignment: CDR1 GTSNPN and CDR2 SVGIG (reference sequence). The V and J ends lost 1 base and 2 bases respectively, with 15 bases between them. The CDR3, as DNA: TGTGCCTGGAGTGCCGTGGCATTGGGGACCTACGAGCAGTACTTC. Residues: CAWSAVALGTYEQYF.

Remarks on this clonotype: Since a much larger clone is just one base distant, this may be a read error. CDR3 sequence (DNA): TGTGCCAGCAGTATCTACAGGGGGAGTGTGAACACTGAAGCTTTCTTT. Translating it yields CASSIYRGSVNTEAFF. The rearrangement links TRBV28 to TRBJ1-1; TRBD1 aligns across 8 bases. Trimming at V came to 5 bases and at J to 0 bases, leaving 8 bases not matched to a gene. Germline CDR1 reads MDHEN; CDR2 reads SYDVKM. The CDR3 spans 16 residues.

This clonotype has ten or more counts. The V and J genes are TRBV29-1 and TRBJ2-7; D remains ambiguous. The CDR3 spans 11 residues. CDR1 SQVTM and CDR2 ANQGSEA come from the germline V gene. Trimming left V 2 bases short and J 4 bases short, with 6 bases between. The CDR3 nucleotides are TGCAGCGTTGAACGAAAGTACGAGCAGTACTTC. This sequence encodes CSVERKYEQYF.

This clonotype appeared many times. The chain links TRBV5-4 to TRBJ2-5; D remains unclear. The V end lost 4 bases, the J end lost 4 bases, and 23 bases lay between the germline ends. CDR1 is SGHNT and CDR2 is YYREEE in the germline V gene (reference sequence). The CDR3 is made up of 17 amino acids. The CDR3 sequence is CASSPFLAAERSETQYF. DNA for the CDR3: TGTGCCAGCAGCCCGTTCCTTGCAGCAGAAAGGTCAGAGACCCAGTACTTC.

Remarks on this clonotype: A clone one base away is much larger, so this may be a read error. V usage is TRBV29-1 and J usage is TRBJ1-1; D call uncertain. V was trimmed by 5 bases and J by 5 bases, leaving 6 bases between them. CDR3 size: 10 residues. Germline CDR1 is SQVTM and CDR2 is ANQGSEA. The CDR3 nucleotides are TGCAGCGTTATAGGGACTGAAGCTTTCTTT. Its protein is CSVIGTEAFF.

This clonotype was seen ten or more times. DNA of the CDR3: TGTGCCAGCAGCTTAAGTGGTTCCGGGGGGCTAGAGCCCCAGCATTTT. This translates into CASSLSGSGGLEPQHF. V gene TRBV11-2 combines with J gene TRBJ1-5, with TRBD1 as a possible D gene (6 bases). Trimming pared 2 bases from V and 8 bases from J, leaving 19 bases between. There are 16 residues in the CDR3. Germline V lookup: CDR1 SGHAT, CDR2 FQNNGV.

There are many counts of this clonotype. The chain's CDR3 is CASSLDGDSNQPQHF. CDR3 in DNA: TGTGCCAGCAGCTTGGACGGGGATAGCAATCAGCCCCAGCATTTT. This chain links TRBV5-6 with TRBJ1-5, with D unclear. CDR3 length: 15 residues. Trimming cost V 0 bases and J 0 bases, with 7 bases left between them. Germline lookup yields CDR1 SGHDT and CDR2 YYEEEE.

Worth noting for this clonotype: The junction does not match germline at one end; this may be a read error. The J gene is TRBJ2-7, the V gene TRBV5-3; D remains unclear. TRBV5-3 is identified as an open reading frame with a role that is uncertain. This CDR3 contains 12 residues. The CDR3 region is CASSSDGYEQCF. For the CDR3, the DNA is TGTGCCAGCAGCTCGGACGGCTACGAGCAGTGCTTC.

On this clonotype: Being one base from a much bigger clone, this may be a read error. The missing conserved phenylalanine or tryptophan at the end of this CDR3 makes a read error likely. The chain uses TRBV13 and TRBJ2-5; D may be TRBD2 (5 bases). Germline V CDR1 and CDR2: PRHDT, FYEKMQ (reference sequence). V lost 5 bases, J lost 5 bases, and 18 bases lay in between. This CDR3 contains 15 residues. The CDR3 nucleotides read TGTGCCAGCAGCCCTCCAGGACTCGCTCGCGAGACCCAGTACTCC. It translates to CASSPPGLARETQYS.

This clonotype was counted ten times or more. The chain links TRBV6-2 or TRBV6-3 to TRBJ1-2; D gene ambiguous. V shed 10 bases and J shed 1 base, with 13 bases lying between them. Germline V CDR1 and CDR2: MNHEY, SVGEGT. This CDR3 contains 13 residues. The CDR3 spells CATLTAINYGYTF. Here the CDR3 DNA reads TGTGCCACCCTCACGGCCATTAACTATGGCTACACCTTC.

Ten or more counts support this clonotype. This chain joins TRBV5-1 and TRBJ2-3; 9 bases map to TRBD1. The CDR3 sequence is 15 residues long. CDR1 and CDR2 from the germline V gene are SGHRS and YFSETQ. With V trimmed by 4 bases and J by 3 bases, 6 bases remained unmatched. CDR3 in DNA: TGCGCCAGCAGCCTGCGGACAGGGGTGACAGATACGCAGTATTTT. This codes for CASSLRTGVTDTQYF.

With respect to this clonotype: The junction and the germline gene differ at one end; a read error may be behind it. The CDR3 is CASSSQDTRELFF. CDR3 coding DNA: TGTGCCAGCAGCTCCCAGGACACCAGGGAGCTGTTTTTT. The chain employs TRBV9 and TRBJ2-2, with TRBD1 as a possible D gene (5 bases). The CDR3 sequence is 13 residues long. Germline CDR1 is SGDLS and CDR2 is YYNGEE.